This T cell receptor (beta chain) was observed in a study of OX40 agonist ivuxolimab in advanced cancers. For the study in its entirety: Ivuxolimab was a fully human IgG2 agonistic monoclonal antibody targeting the costimulatory receptor OX40 (CD134). Intravenous ivuxolimab was administered to patients every 2 weeks at six dose levels: 0.01, 0.1, 0.3, 1.5, 3 and 10 mg/kg. Of the roughly 50 dose-escalation patients, hepatocellular carcinoma was present in about 20, melanoma in some 15, renal cell carcinoma in 9 and head and neck cancer in 9. The dose-escalation cohort was around 83% male with a mean age of 60 years, ranging from roughly 20 to 80. Patients were allowed to have had prior anti-PD-1, anti-PD-L1 or anti-CTLA-4 therapy, and more than 30% of the dose-escalation patients had previously received checkpoint inhibitors. Partial responses occurred in three dose-escalation patients, of whom one had hepatocellular carcinoma and two had cutaneous melanoma. Peripheral TCRbeta sequencing was intended to test whether TCR sequence diversity was altered and clonal T-cell expansion was caused by ivuxolimab. The monotherapy dose-escalation portion (N = 52 patients) of the phase I ivuxolimab trial is reported in the paper.

This clone was observed once. No antigen is known for it. There are no base qualities to consult, and no much larger clone falls within one base. The CDR3 covers 13 residues, taking in both the cysteine and the phenylalanine. The kept DNA is CDR3 alone, 39 bases in frame from the first base. A distance of 13 bases separates the germline ends of V and J, which lose 5 bases and 8 bases respectively. The germline V gene (reference sequence) provides CDR1 SEHNR and CDR2 FQNEAQ. Patients with autoimmune disease history or receiving systemic immunosuppression were excluded from the trial. Peripheral blood for TCR sequencing was collected from all dose cohorts at baseline, on cycle 4 day 1, and on cycle 7 day 1. Samples came from an open-label, multicenter, first-in-human phase I dose-escalation trial of ivuxolimab. Adults with locally advanced or metastatic melanoma, renal cell, hepatocellular, or head and neck squamous cell carcinoma were enrolled in the trial. CD4+ and CD8+ T cells were sorted separately from peripheral blood before TCR sequencing.

To sequence the TCRbeta CDR3 region, genomic DNA was isolated from the sorted cells. The immunoSEQ Assay was used for sequencing of TCRbeta CDR3 regions. TCRdb provides this immuneACCESS table in a form limited to in-frame rearrangements. Some clones are lacking; in checked studies, under half of them reflect an unresolved V gene, and why the rest are absent is not known. The sample table shows 77,000 or so clones, and around nine tenths are seen once. Around 0.7% of the sample belongs to the ten largest clones. The paper's findings and limits, for the study overall: Clonal expansion of both CD4+ and CD8+ blood T cells was observed from baseline to week 6 at doses 0.1 to 3.0 mg/kg. On average, CD8+ T cells showed more expanded clones than CD4+ T cells after ivuxolimab. In the 0.1-3.0 mg/kg groups, partial responders had among the lowest normalized peripheral clonal expansion, particularly in CD8+ T cells. The antigen specificity of the clonally expanded peripheral T cells was not determined. Low levels of normalized T-cell clonal expansion were also seen in some patients who did not respond.

The sequence links TRBV7-9 to TRBJ2-1; confidence is insufficient to name the D gene. The sequencing here drew on CD4+ or CD8+ T cells sorted from blood, taken in a trial of the OX40 agonist ivuxolimab. This TCR derives from an adult with an advanced solid tumor such as melanoma, head and neck, liver or kidney cancer. The CDR3 here reads CASSPRGRDEQFF. In nucleotides, the sequence is TGTGCCAGCAGCCCCCGTGGAAGGGATGAGCAGTTCTTC.